The 8 T cell receptor beta chains in this list originate from one sample, sequenced in a study of blood T cell repertoires in COVID-19 (dated by TCRdb to about 2020). Receptors were amplified or captured by the immunoSEQ multiplex PCR assay. Held by TCRdb, this immuneACCESS table contains in-frame sequences only and omits some clones. Under half of the omission traces to an unresolved V gene where checked; the cause of the rest is unknown. The sample table lists 150,000 to 200,000 clones, over 75% of them with a count of one. 26% of the sample is held by the ten biggest clonotypes. Sequencing was done on a sample of peripheral blood. The source of these receptors is a woman between 65 and 79 years old with acute or convalescent COVID-19.

This clone came up a few times. The chain uses TRBV5-1 and TRBJ2-7, with D tentatively TRBD1 (5 bases). Trimming shortened V by 3 bases and J by 4 bases, and 14 bases separated the two germline ends. Germline assignment: CDR1 SGHRS and CDR2 YFSETQ. The CDR3 covers 14 residues. CDR3 DNA: TGCGCCAGCAGCTCATCTGGCAGGGTTTACGAGCAGTACTTC. Translation: CASSSSGRVYEQYF.

The CDR3 DNA sequence: TGTGCCAGCAGTTGGGACAGATCAAACTATGGCTACACCTTC. Its protein product is CASSWDRSNYGYTF. This sequence joins TRBV6-4 and TRBJ1-2; 7 positions match TRBD1. Germline lookup yields CDR1 MRHNA and CDR2 SNTAGT. The CDR3 spans 14 residues. J lost 2 bases, V lost 5 bases, and 5 bases had no gene match.

This clone occurred a few times. For the CDR3, the DNA is TGTGCCAGCAGCCTGGGACAGGGGGTTCACTATGGCTACACCTTC. Encoded protein: CASSLGQGVHYGYTF. The V call is TRBV3-1 (or the pseudogene TRBV3-2), the J call TRBJ1-2; 11 bases are a match to TRBD1. V shed 4 bases, J shed 3 bases, and the junction held 4 bases outside the gene matches. CDR1 is LGHDT, CDR2 YNNKEL, per germline (reference sequence). The CDR3 sequence is 15 residues long.

The chain is built from TRBV5-4 and TRBJ2-2; perhaps TRBD2 as D (5 bases). Looked up from germline, CDR1 is SGHNT and CDR2 is YYREEE (reference sequence). The length of the CDR3 is 16 residues. Between the trimmed V and J ends, which lost 3 bases and 1 base, there was a span of 13 bases. The CDR3 nucleotides read TGTGCCAGCAGCTCAAGGACTTACCTGAACACCGGGGAGCTGTTTTTT. Its translation: CASSSRTYLNTGELFF.

The J gene is TRBJ1-2, the V gene TRBV5-1; TRBD1 agrees at 7 bases. Germline V gene lookup returns CDR1 SGHRS and CDR2 YFSETQ. V lost 3 bases and J lost 4; bases outside the gene matches: 6. The CDR3 loop spans 14 amino acids. CDR3 sequence reads: CASSSDRSGYGYTF. The CDR3 region has the DNA TGCGCCAGCAGCTCGGACAGGTCGGGCTATGGCTACACCTTC. The variable domain in full, completed from reference TRBV5-1 and TRBJ1-2, reads KAGVTQTPRYLIKTRGQQVTLSCSPISGHRSVSWYQQTPGQGLQFLFEYFSETQRNKGNFPGRFSGRQFSNSRSEMNVSTLELGDSALYLCASSSDRSGYGYTFGSGTRLTVV.

J is TRBJ1-5 and V is TRBV19; TRBD1 matches 7 bases. Trimming removed 5 bases from V and 5 bases from J; junction bases left unmatched: 6. Germline assignment: CDR1 LNHDA and CDR2 SQIVND (reference sequence). The CDR3 is 14 amino acids. The CDR3 spells CASSLHRGYQPQHF. The DNA of the CDR3 is TGTGCCAGTAGTCTCCACAGGGGATATCAGCCCCAGCATTTT.

J is TRBJ2-2 and V is TRBV30, with D perhaps matching TRBD2 (5 bases). Trimming stripped 2 bases from V and 5 bases from J, with 15 bases between. The germline CDR1 and CDR2 sequences are GTSNPN and SVGIG (reference sequence). The CDR3 length is 15 residues. In DNA, the CDR3 is TGTGCCTGGAGTTCGGGGTCCCCGAGGACCGGGGAGCTGTTTTTT. Translating it yields CAWSSGSPRTGELFF. The variable domain in full, completed from reference TRBV30 and TRBJ2-2, reads SQTIHQWPATLVQPVGSPLSLECTVEGTSNPNLYWYRQAAGRGLQLLFYSVGIGQISSEVPQNLSASRPQDRQFILSSKKLLLSDSGFYLCAWSSGSPRTGELFFGEGSRLTVL.

J is TRBJ2-3 and V is TRBV6-4; no firm D call. Germline V gene sequence: CDR1 MRHNA, CDR2 SNTAGT. The CDR3 is 13 residues long. With 4 bases removed from V and 2 bases from J, the gap between germline ends came to 7 bases. CDR3 loop: CASSGHLTDTQYF. DNA for the CDR3: TGTGCCAGCAGTGGACACCTCACAGATACGCAGTATTTT.